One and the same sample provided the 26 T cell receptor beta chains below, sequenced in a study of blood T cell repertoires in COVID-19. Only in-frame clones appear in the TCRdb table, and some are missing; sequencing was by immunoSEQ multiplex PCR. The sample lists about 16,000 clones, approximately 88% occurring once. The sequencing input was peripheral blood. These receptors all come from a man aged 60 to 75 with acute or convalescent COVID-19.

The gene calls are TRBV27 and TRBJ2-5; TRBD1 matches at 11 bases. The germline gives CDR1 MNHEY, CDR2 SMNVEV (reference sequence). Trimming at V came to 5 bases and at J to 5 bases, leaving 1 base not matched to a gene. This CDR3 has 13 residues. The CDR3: CASSRDRGETQYF. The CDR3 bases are TGTGCCAGCAGTCGGGACAGGGGGGAGACCCAGTACTTC.

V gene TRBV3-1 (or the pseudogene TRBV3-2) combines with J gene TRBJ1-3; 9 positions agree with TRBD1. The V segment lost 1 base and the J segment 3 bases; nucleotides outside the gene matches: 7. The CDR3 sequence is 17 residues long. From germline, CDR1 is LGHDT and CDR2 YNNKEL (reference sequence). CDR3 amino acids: CASSQGDRASFGNTIYF. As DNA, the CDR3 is TGTGCCAGCAGCCAAGGGGACAGGGCGTCTTTTGGAAACACCATATATTTT.

This chain's CDR3 is CASSGLAAPQETQYF. CDR3 DNA sequence: TGTGCCAGCAGCGGACTAGCGGCCCCCCAAGAGACCCAGTACTTC. The chain carries TRBV2 and TRBJ2-5; TRBD2 matches 10 bases. V lost 6 bases and J lost 1; bases outside the gene matches: 5. CDR1 is SNHLY and CDR2 is FYNNEI in the germline V gene. This CDR3 spans 15 amino acids.

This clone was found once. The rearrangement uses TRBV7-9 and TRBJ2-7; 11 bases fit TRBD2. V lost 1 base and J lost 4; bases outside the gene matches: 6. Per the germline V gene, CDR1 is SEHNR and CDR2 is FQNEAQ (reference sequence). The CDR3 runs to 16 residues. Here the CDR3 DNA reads TGTGCCAGCAGCTTAGGAGGGACTAGCGGTTTTTACGAGCAGTACTTC. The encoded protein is CASSLGGTSGFYEQYF.

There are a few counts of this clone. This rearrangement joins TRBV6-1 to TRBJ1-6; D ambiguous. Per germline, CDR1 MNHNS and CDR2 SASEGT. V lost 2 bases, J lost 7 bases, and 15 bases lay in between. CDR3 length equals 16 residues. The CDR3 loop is CASSERSGFGNSPLHF. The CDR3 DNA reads TGTGCCAGCAGTGAAAGGTCGGGGTTTGGAAATTCACCCCTCCACTTT.

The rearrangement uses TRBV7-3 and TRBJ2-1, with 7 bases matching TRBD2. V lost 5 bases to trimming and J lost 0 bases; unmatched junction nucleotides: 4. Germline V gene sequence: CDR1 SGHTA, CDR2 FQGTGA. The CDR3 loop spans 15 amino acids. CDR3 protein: CASSPSGTSYNEQFF. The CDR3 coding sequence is TGTGCCAGCAGCCCAAGCGGGACCTCCTACAATGAGCAGTTCTTC.

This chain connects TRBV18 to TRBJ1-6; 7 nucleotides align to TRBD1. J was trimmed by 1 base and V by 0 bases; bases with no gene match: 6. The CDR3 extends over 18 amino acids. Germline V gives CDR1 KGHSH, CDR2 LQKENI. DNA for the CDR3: TGTGCCAGCTCACCACCAGGGGGCTGGGGGTCCTATAATTCACCCCTCCACTTT. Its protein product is CASSPPGGWGSYNSPLHF.

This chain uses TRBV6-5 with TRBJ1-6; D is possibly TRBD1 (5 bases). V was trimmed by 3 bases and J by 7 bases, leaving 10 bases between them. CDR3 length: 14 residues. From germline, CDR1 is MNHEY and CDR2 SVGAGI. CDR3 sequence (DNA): TGTGCCAGCAGTTATTCAGGGTTAAATTCACCCCTCCACTTT. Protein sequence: CASSYSGLNSPLHF.

The DNA for the CDR3 is TGCGCCAGCAGCTTCTCGGGAGGTTCCTACAATGAGCAGTTCTTC. Translation: CASSFSGGSYNEQFF. The V and J genes are TRBV5-1 and TRBJ2-1; 7 bases are shared with TRBD2. The CDR3 spans 15 residues. Germline CDR1 reads SGHRS; CDR2 reads YFSETQ. V trimming: 2 bases; J trimming: 1 base; junction bases outside the gene matches: 3. Full variable domain (remainder filled in from reference TRBV5-1 and TRBJ2-1): KAGVTQTPRYLIKTRGQQVTLSCSPISGHRSVSWYQQTPGQGLQFLFEYFSETQRNKGNFPGRFSGRQFSNSRSEMNVSTLELGDSALYLCASSFSGGSYNEQFFGPGTRLTVL.

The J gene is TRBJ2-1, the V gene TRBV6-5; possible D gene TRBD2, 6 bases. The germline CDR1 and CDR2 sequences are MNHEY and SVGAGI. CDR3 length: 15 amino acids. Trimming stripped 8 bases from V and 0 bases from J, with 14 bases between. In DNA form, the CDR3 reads TGTGCCAGCTCGCTTGGCGGGGCCTCCTACAATGAGCAGTTCTTC. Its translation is CASSLGGASYNEQFF.

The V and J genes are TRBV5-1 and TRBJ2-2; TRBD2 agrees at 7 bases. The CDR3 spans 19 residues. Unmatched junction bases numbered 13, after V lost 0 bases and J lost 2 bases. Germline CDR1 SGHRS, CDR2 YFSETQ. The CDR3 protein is CASSLVGGPIISNTGELFF. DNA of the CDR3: TGCGCCAGCAGCTTGGTGGGAGGGCCAATCATTAGTAACACCGGGGAGCTGTTTTTT.

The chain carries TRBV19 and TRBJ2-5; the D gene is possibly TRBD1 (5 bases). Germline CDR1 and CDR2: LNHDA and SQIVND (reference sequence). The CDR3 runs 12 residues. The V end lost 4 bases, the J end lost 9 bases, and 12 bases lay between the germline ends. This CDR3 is CASSTQGRAQYF. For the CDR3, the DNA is TGTGCCAGTAGTACCCAGGGAAGGGCCCAGTACTTC.

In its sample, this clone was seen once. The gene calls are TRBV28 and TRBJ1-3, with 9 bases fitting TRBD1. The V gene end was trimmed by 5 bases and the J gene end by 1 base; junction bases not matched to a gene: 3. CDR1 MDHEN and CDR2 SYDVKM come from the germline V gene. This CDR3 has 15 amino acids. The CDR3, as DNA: TGTGCCAGCAGTCGACAGGGGGGATCTGGAAACACCATATATTTT. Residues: CASSRQGGSGNTIYF.

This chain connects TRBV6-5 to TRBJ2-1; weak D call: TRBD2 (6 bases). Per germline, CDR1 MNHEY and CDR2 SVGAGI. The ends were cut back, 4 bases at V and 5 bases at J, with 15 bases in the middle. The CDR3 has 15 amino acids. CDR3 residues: CASSSGTQPNNEQFF. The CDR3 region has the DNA TGTGCCAGCAGTTCCGGGACTCAACCCAACAATGAGCAGTTCTTC.

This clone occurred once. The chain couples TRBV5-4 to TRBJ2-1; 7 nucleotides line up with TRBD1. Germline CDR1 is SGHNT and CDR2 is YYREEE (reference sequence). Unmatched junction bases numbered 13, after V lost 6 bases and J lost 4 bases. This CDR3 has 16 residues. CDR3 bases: TGTGCCAGCAACGACGGGCGACAGGGCTCTTACAATGAGCAGTTCTTC. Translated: CASNDGRQGSYNEQFF.

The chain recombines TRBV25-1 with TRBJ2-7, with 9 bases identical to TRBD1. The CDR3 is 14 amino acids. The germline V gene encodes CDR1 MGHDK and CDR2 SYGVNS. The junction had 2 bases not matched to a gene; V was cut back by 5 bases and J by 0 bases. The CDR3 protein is CASSPGQGSYEQYF. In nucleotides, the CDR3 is TGTGCCAGCAGTCCGGGACAGGGCTCCTACGAGCAGTACTTC.

CDR3: CASGETSGIYEQYF. DNA for the CDR3: TGTGCTAGTGGAGAGACTAGCGGGATCTACGAGCAGTACTTC. The rearrangement uses TRBV12-5 and TRBJ2-7; 11 nucleotides align to TRBD2. V shed 6 bases and J 3 bases; nucleotides not matched to a gene: 4. Per germline, CDR1 LGHNT and CDR2 FRNRAP. The CDR3 spans 14 residues.

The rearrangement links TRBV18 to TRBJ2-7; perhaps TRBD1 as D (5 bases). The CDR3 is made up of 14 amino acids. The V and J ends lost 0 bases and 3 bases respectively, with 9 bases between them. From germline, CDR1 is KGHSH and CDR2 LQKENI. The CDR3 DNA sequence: TGTGCCAGCTCACCACCGTCCAGGGACTACGAGCAGTACTTC. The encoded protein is CASSPPSRDYEQYF.

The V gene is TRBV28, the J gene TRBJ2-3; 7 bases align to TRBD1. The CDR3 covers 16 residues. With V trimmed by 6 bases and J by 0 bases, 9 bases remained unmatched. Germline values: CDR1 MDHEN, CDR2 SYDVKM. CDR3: CASSAHRGYSTDTQYF. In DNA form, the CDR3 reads TGTGCCAGCAGCGCGCACAGGGGATACAGCACAGATACGCAGTATTTT.

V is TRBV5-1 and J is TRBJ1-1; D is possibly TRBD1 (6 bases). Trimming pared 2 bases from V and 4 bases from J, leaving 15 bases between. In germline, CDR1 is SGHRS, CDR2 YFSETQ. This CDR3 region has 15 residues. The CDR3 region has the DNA TGCGCCAGCAGCTTCACCATTACAGGGATCACTGAAGCTTTCTTT. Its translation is CASSFTITGITEAFF. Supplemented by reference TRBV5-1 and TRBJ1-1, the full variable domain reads KAGVTQTPRYLIKTRGQQVTLSCSPISGHRSVSWYQQTPGQGLQFLFEYFSETQRNKGNFPGRFSGRQFSNSRSEMNVSTLELGDSALYLCASSFTITGITEAFFGQGTRLTVV.

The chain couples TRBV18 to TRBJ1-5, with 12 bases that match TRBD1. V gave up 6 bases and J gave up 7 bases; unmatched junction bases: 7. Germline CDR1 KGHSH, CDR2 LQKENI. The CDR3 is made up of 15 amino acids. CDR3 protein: CASSPGTGGLQPQHF. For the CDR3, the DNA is TGTGCCAGCTCTCCCGGGACAGGGGGCCTGCAGCCCCAGCATTTT.

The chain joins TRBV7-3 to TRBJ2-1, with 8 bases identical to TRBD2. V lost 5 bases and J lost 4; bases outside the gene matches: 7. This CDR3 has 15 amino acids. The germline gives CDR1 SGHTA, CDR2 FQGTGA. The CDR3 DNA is TGTGCCAGCAGCCCGGGAGCGGGAGTGTACAATGAGCAGTTCTTC. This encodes CASSPGAGVYNEQFF.

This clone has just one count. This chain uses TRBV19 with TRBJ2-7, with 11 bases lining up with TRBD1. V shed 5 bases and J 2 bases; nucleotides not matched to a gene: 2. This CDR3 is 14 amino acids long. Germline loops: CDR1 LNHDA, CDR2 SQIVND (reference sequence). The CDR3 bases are TGTGCCAGTAGTCAGGGACAGGGGGCCTACGAGCAGTACTTC. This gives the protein CASSQGQGAYEQYF.

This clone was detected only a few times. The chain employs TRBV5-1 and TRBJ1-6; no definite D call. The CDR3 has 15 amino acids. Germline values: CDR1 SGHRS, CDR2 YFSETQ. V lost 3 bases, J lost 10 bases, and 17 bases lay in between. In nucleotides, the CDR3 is TGCGCCAGCAGCTCCGTTAGGGAGGCCACATCACCCCTCCACTTT. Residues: CASSSVREATSPLHF.

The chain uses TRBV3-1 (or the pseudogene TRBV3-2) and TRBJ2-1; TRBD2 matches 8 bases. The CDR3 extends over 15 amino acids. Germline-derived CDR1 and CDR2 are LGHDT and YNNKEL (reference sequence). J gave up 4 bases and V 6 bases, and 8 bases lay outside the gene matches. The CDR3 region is CASSPTSGNYNEQFF. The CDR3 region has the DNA TGTGCCAGCAGTCCCACTAGCGGAAATTACAATGAGCAGTTCTTC.

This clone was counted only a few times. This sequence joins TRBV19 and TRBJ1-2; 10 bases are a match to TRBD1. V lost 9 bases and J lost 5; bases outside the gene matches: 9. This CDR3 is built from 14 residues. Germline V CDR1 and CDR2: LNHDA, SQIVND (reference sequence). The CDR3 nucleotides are TGTGCCAGCAAGAATCCGGGACAGGGGTATGGCTACACCTTC. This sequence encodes CASKNPGQGYGYTF.